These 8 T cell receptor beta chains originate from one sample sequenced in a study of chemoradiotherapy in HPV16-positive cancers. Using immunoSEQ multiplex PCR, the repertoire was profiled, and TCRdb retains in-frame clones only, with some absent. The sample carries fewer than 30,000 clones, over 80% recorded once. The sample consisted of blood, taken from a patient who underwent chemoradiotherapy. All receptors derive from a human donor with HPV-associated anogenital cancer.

CDR3 amino acids: CSARGGTGQFF. DNA of the CDR3: TGCAGTGCTAGAGGCGGGACAGGGCAATTCTTC. The chain links TRBV20-1 to TRBJ2-1; 9 bases are a match to TRBD1. CDR1 and CDR2 from the germline V gene are DFQATT and SNEGSKA (reference sequence). The CDR3 runs to 11 residues. J was trimmed by 16 bases and V by 1 base; bases with no gene match: 5.

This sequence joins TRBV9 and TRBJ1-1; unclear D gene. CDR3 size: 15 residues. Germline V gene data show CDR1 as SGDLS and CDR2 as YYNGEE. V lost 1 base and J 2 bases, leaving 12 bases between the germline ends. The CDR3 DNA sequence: TGTGCCAGCAGCGTAAATGTGGTTGTCAACACTGAAGCTTTCTTT. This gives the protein CASSVNVVVNTEAFF.

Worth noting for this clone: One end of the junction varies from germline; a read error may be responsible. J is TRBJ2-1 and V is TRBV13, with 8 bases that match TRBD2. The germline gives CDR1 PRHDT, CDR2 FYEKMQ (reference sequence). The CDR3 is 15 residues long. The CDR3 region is CASSLGLGGGNEQFF. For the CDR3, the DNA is TGTGCCAGCAGCCTAGGGCTTGGCGGGGGGAATGAGCAGTTCTTC.

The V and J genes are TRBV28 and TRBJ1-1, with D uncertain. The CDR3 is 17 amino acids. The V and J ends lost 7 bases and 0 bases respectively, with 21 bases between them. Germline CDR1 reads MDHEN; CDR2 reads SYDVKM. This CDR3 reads CASIPLAGVGVNTEAFF. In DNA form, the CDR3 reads TGTGCCAGCATCCCTTTGGCTGGGGTTGGGGTGAACACTGAAGCTTTCTTT.

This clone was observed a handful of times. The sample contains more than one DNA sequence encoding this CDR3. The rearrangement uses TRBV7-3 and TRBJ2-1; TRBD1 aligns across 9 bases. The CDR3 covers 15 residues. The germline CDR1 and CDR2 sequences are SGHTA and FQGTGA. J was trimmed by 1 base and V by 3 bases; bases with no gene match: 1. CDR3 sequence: CASSLDRGSYNEQFF. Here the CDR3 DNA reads TGTGCCAGCAGCTTGGACAGGGGATCCTACAATGAGCAGTTCTTC.

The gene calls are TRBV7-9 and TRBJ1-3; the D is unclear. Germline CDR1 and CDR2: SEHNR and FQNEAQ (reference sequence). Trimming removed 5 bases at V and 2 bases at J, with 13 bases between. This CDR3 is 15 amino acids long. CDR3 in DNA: TGTGCCAGCAGCCCCGTCCGGTTTCCTGGAAACACCATATATTTT. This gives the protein CASSPVRFPGNTIYF.

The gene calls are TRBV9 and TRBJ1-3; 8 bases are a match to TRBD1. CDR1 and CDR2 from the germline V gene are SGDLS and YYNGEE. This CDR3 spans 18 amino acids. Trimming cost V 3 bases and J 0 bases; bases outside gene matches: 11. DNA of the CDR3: TGTGCCAGCAGCGGAACCGGGACAGGATCGTCCTCTGGAAACACCATATATTTT. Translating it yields CASSGTGTGSSSGNTIYF.

CDR3 nucleotides: TGTGCCAGCAGCTTATATGTGTACGAGCAGTACTTC. Its protein product is CASSLYVYEQYF. The gene calls are TRBV7-9 and TRBJ2-7; the D is unclear. The CDR3 consists of 12 residues. From germline, CDR1 is SEHNR and CDR2 FQNEAQ (reference sequence). Trimming took 2 bases from V and 4 from J, leaving 6 bases between them.